These T cell receptor beta chains were read from a single sample in a study of persistence of HIV-infected CD4 T cells. The antigens of these receptors remain unknown. Data came from immunoSEQ multiplex PCR; TCRdb stores just in-frame clones and leaves some out. The sample yields roughly 64,000 clones, more than 70% seen once. The material was CD4+ T cells sorted from PBMCs after approximately 20-hour stimulation, obtained from a patient who received antiretroviral therapy. These TCRs come from an adult man with HIV who was CMV-seropositive. Each CDR3 is given with its conserved first and last residue. The D gene is left open where the match is weak. For some rows the clone size is stated as once, few or many, or as a class when expanded; others skip it.

>TRBJ1-2|NA|TRBV10-2|TRBD1
CASSDGTERNYGYTF
TGCGCCAGCAGTGATGGGACAGAGCGAAACTATGGCTACACCTTC
>TRBJ1-5|NA|TRBV24-1|NA
CATSGQGNQPQHF
TGTGCCACCAGTGGTCAGGGCAATCAGCCCCAGCATTTT
>TRBJ1-5|NA|TRBV3-1/TRBV3-2|TRBD1
CASSQGRTGQPQHF
TGTGCCAGCAGCCAAGGCAGGACAGGTCAGCCCCAGCATTTT
>TRBJ1-1|NA|TRBV27|NA
CASSFGSRGGSNTEAFF
TGTGCCAGCAGTTTCGGGTCTAGGGGCGGATCGAACACTGAAGCTTTCTTT
>TRBJ2-7|NA|TRBV5-1|NA
CASSLAQGTTYEQYF
TGCGCCAGCAGCTTGGCACAGGGGACTACCTACGAGCAGTACTTC
>TRBJ1-3|once|TRBV9|NA
CASSVEPSSGNTIYF
TGTGCCAGCAGCGTAGAGCCGAGCTCTGGAAACACCATATATTTT
>TRBJ1-6|NA|TRBV28|NA
CASSLSPVSPLHF
TGTGCCAGCAGTTTAAGTCCGGTTTCACCCCTCCACTTT
>TRBJ2-7|NA|TRBV2|NA
CASNQAMTYEQYF
TGTGCCAGCAACCAGGCGATGACCTACGAGCAGTACTTC
>TRBJ2-1|NA|TRBV7-2|NA
CASSSGGVQLTYNEQFF
TGTGCCAGCAGCTCCGGGGGTGTACAGTTGACCTACAATGAGCAGTTCTTC
>TRBJ1-3|NA|TRBV28|NA
CASSLSTFGNTIYF
TGTGCCAGCAGTTTGTCCACCTTCGGAAACACCATATATTTT
>TRBJ2-7|NA|TRBV6-1|NA
CASSEFWSSYEQYF
TGTGCCAGCAGTGAATTTTGGTCCTCCTACGAGCAGTACTTC
>TRBJ1-3|NA|TRBV12-3/TRBV12-4|NA
CASILGASNTIYF
TGTGCCAGCATCCTCGGGGCGAGTAACACCATATATTTT